In its sample, the clone carrying this T cell receptor beta chain was seen many times. Its antigen is still unknown. TCRdb itself ran the 5' RACE reads through MiXCR, one entry per CDR3 protein. The sample lists 30,000 or so distinct CDR3 sequences; 13% were seen once. The data are from a study of neurological immune-mediated disorders. Study results and limitations: Sharing of CDR3 amino acid sequences among expanded clones across subjects was absent, suggesting private repertoires in all groups. The greatest TCR clonal expansion occurred in HTLV-1-associated myelopathy and the least in multiple sclerosis, which fell below healthy controls.

This CDR3 contains 14 residues. From germline, CDR1 is SGHRS and CDR2 YFSETQ. V was pared by 0 bases and J by 5 bases, with 11 bases between. As for time point: technical triplicate 2. The cells used in sorted libraries, CD4+ or CD8+ T cells, numbered about a million. The rearrangement joins TRBV5-1 to TRBJ2-5; D unresolved. The TCR comes from a female donor with HTLV-1-associated myelopathy (HAM/TSP). The source material was CD4+ T cells from blood. In DNA, the CDR3 is TGCGCCAGCAGCTTGGACCCAGTCGTCGAGACCCAGTACTTC. It is translated as CASSLDPVVETQYF.